These 28 T cell receptor beta chains were all obtained from the same sample, sequenced in a study of regulatory T cells in long-lasting Graves disease. The authors built TCR beta libraries using iRepertoire HTBI primers and Arm-PCR of CDR3 regions. A single record per CDR3 protein comes from TCRdb applying MiXCR to the multiplex PCR reads. The sample shows 540,000 or so distinct CDR3 sequences, around an eighth of them seen only once. Time point of the sample: newly diagnosed GD, antithyroid drugs for less than 3 months. From PBMCs, RNA was extracted and then used to make the TCR library. These data were also filed under a second study, of T cells in Graves' hyperthyroidism and ophthalmopathy.

Here the sequenced sample was peripheral blood mononuclear cells (PBMCs), taken at new diagnosis, from a patient treated with antithyroid drugs. The origin of the receptors is a man in his thirties or forties with Graves disease.

This clonotype was seen repeatedly, ten times or more. V and J are TRBV20-1 and TRBJ2-5, with D unclear. Germline loops: CDR1 DFQATT, CDR2 SNEGSKA (reference sequence). The V gene lost 3 bases and the J gene lost 0 bases, with 8 bases spanning the gap. CDR3 length equals 13 residues. This chain's CDR3 is CSASQLNQETQYF. The CDR3 DNA is TGCAGTGCTAGTCAACTAAACCAAGAGACCCAGTACTTC.

This clonotype was detected ten times or more. V and J are TRBV20-1 and TRBJ2-2; 11 nucleotides agree with TRBD2. The V gene end was trimmed by 5 bases and the J gene end by 6 bases; junction bases not matched to a gene: 5. This CDR3 is built from 14 residues. The V gene's germline CDR1 is DFQATT and CDR2 SNEGSKA (reference sequence). The CDR3 DNA reads TGCAGTGCTTCGACTAGCGGGGTAGCCGGGGAGCTGTTTTTT. Its protein product is CSASTSGVAGELFF.

At least ten counts were recorded for this clonotype. The chain links TRBV27 to TRBJ2-7; 8 bases agree with TRBD2. The junction had 14 bases not matched to a gene; V was cut back by 4 bases and J by 3 bases. Germline CDR1 MNHEY, CDR2 SMNVEV (reference sequence). The CDR3 spans 17 residues. The chain's CDR3 is CASSSRWAGGDLYEQYF. CDR3 in DNA: TGTGCCAGCAGTTCCAGATGGGCCGGGGGGGATCTCTACGAGCAGTACTTC.

In this sample, this clonotype turned up many times. The gene calls are TRBV20-1 and TRBJ2-2; D possibly uses TRBD1 or TRBD2 (5 bases each). The CDR3 extends over 13 amino acids. With 4 bases removed from V and 6 bases from J, the gap between germline ends came to 12 bases. The germline gives CDR1 DFQATT, CDR2 SNEGSKA (reference sequence). The CDR3 spells CSATEGPPGELFF. CDR3 coding DNA: TGCAGTGCTACCGAGGGGCCGCCCGGGGAGCTGTTTTTT.

In the case of this clonotype: Since a far larger clone is one base different, this is likely a read error. This chain connects TRBV20-1 to TRBJ2-3, with TRBD2 as a possible D gene (6 bases). The last part of the DNA fits TRBJ2-7 better; the J call may be wrong. Per germline, CDR1 DFQATT and CDR2 SNEGSKA (reference sequence). The CDR3 contains 15 residues. The CDR3 DNA sequence: TGCAGTGCTAGAGATGCGGCTAGCGAGAAAGACGGGCAGTACTTC. Translating it yields CSARDAASEKDGQYF.

This clonotype was observed many times. The J gene is TRBJ2-7, the V gene TRBV28; TRBD2 aligns across 10 bases. In germline, CDR1 is MDHEN, CDR2 SYDVKM. The CDR3 is made up of 14 amino acids. Trimming took 7 bases from V and 7 from J; bases not matched to a gene: 10. CDR3: CASIPGTSEREQYF. The CDR3 bases are TGTGCCAGCATCCCGGGGACTAGCGAGAGGGAGCAGTACTTC.

The sample holds many counts of this clonotype. CDR3 DNA: TGCAGTGCTAGAGACCGCCGGAGACAGGGAGGCTACACCTTC. The encoded protein is CSARDRRRQGGYTF. The chain couples TRBV20-1 to TRBJ1-2, with 7 positions matching TRBD1. The J segment lost 8 bases and the V segment lost 0 bases, leaving 9 bases of the junction unmatched. This CDR3 has 14 amino acids. Germline values: CDR1 DFQATT, CDR2 SNEGSKA (reference sequence).

The table lists this clonotype with a few counts. This rearrangement joins TRBV3-1 to TRBJ2-1, with TRBD2 identical over 9 bases. This CDR3 has 15 amino acids. CDR1 and CDR2 (germline): LGHDT, YNNKEL (reference sequence). The J segment lost 8 bases and the V segment lost 1 base, leaving 6 bases of the junction unmatched. This CDR3 is CASSQVAGGPHEQFF. The CDR3 DNA reads as TGTGCCAGCAGCCAAGTCGCGGGAGGGCCCCATGAGCAGTTCTTC.

This clonotype has at least ten counts. The chain combines TRBV4-2 with TRBJ1-1; D gene ambiguous. CDR1 is LGHNA and CDR2 is YNFKEQ in the germline V gene. The CDR3 contains 14 residues. Trimming cost V 0 bases and J 11 bases, with 16 bases left between them. CDR3 amino acids: CASSQDAEAGEAFF. CDR3 nucleotide sequence: TGTGCCAGCAGCCAAGATGCGGAAGCCGGCGAGGCTTTCTTT.

CDR3 sequence (DNA): TGTGCCAGCTCACCACCTGGGACTAGTGGTGAGACCCAGTACTTC. It codes for CASSPPGTSGETQYF. The chain couples TRBV18 to TRBJ2-5; 8 nucleotides align to TRBD2. The CDR3 is 15 residues long. Germline trimming cut 0 bases from V and 5 bases from J; bases unmatched to any gene: 5. The germline V gene encodes CDR1 KGHSH and CDR2 LQKENI.

This clonotype was picked up many times. This chain links TRBV5-1 with TRBJ1-2; possible D gene TRBD1, 5 bases. Trimming took off 1 base at V and 2 bases at J, with 12 bases between the two ends. This CDR3 has 15 amino acids. Per germline, CDR1 SGHRS and CDR2 YFSETQ. This CDR3 is CASSLMQGRNYGYTF. The CDR3 coding sequence is TGCGCCAGCAGCTTGATGCAGGGACGCAACTATGGCTACACCTTC.

Ten or more counts support this clonotype. The J gene is TRBJ1-4, the V gene TRBV6-5; tentatively, D is TRBD1 (5 bases). V lost 2 bases to trimming and J lost 0 bases, with 10 bases between them. Germline lookup yields CDR1 MNHEY and CDR2 SVGAGI. CDR3 length: 16 amino acids. The CDR3 coding sequence is TGTGCCAGCAGTTACGGGGGTCCTGCAACTAATGAAAAACTGTTTTTT. Amino acid sequence: CASSYGGPATNEKLFF.

This clonotype showed up many times. The rearrangement joins TRBV20-1 to TRBJ2-5; D remains ambiguous. Trimming cost V 2 bases and J 2 bases, with 9 bases left between them. The CDR3 runs to 13 residues. The germline V gene encodes CDR1 DFQATT and CDR2 SNEGSKA (reference sequence). The CDR3: CSARSTPQETQYF. DNA of the CDR3: TGCAGTGCTAGATCGACACCACAAGAGACCCAGTACTTC.

At least ten counts were recorded for this clonotype. The chain couples TRBV11-1 to TRBJ2-1; D assignment may be TRBD1 or TRBD2 (5 bases each). V dropped 8 bases and J dropped 8 bases, with 19 bases sitting between them. This CDR3 is built from 14 residues. Germline loops: CDR1 SGHAT, CDR2 FQDESV (reference sequence). The CDR3 sequence is CASEPGASNYEQFF. The CDR3 coding sequence is TGTGCCAGCGAACCCGGGGCTAGCAATTATGAGCAGTTCTTC.

This clonotype has just a few counts. This rearrangement joins TRBV28 to TRBJ2-1, with TRBD2 matching over 12 bases. V gave up 6 bases and J gave up 6 bases; unmatched junction bases: 9. The CDR3 totals 16 residues. Per the germline V gene, CDR1 is MDHEN and CDR2 is SYDVKM. CDR3 region: CASSPPTSGRSNEQFF. The CDR3 bases are TGTGCCAGCAGCCCACCCACTAGCGGGAGGAGCAATGAGCAGTTCTTC.

This clonotype was observed at least ten times. The V and J genes are TRBV11-2 and TRBJ2-7; 8 bases map to TRBD1. The germline CDR1 and CDR2 sequences are SGHAT and FQNNGV. CDR3 length: 14 amino acids. V lost 8 bases, J lost 6 bases, and 12 bases stayed unmatched. The CDR3 is CASATGAMHGEQYF. CDR3 DNA: TGTGCCAGCGCGACAGGGGCGATGCATGGCGAGCAGTACTTC.

The rearrangement links TRBV27 to TRBJ2-7; D assignment may be TRBD1 or TRBD2 (6 bases each). This CDR3 has 15 residues. In germline, CDR1 is MNHEY, CDR2 SMNVEV (reference sequence). V shed 3 bases and J shed 1 base, with 13 bases lying between them. CDR3 nucleotides: TGTGCCAGCAGTTTTAACGGGGGCCCATCCTACGAGCAGTACTTC. Translation gives CASSFNGGPSYEQYF.

This clonotype was seen at least ten times. This chain uses TRBV11-2 with TRBJ2-3; TRBD2 aligns across 7 bases. The CDR3 has 17 residues. With V trimmed by 6 bases and J by 0 bases, 12 bases remained unmatched. CDR1 and CDR2 (germline): SGHAT, FQNNGV. CDR3 coding DNA: TGTGCCAGCAGGCGCTATCCAAGCGGGACTAGCACAGATACGCAGTATTTT. Translating it yields CASRRYPSGTSTDTQYF.

The rearrangement uses TRBV5-1 and TRBJ2-7, with a possible D match to TRBD1 (5 bases). V was shortened by 5 bases and J by 9 bases, with 18 bases between the two germline ends. Germline CDR1 and CDR2: SGHRS and YFSETQ. This CDR3 region has 13 residues. Here the CDR3 reads CASRPTELIRQYF. CDR3 DNA: TGCGCCAGCAGACCGACAGAGCTTATTCGGCAGTACTTC.

This sequence joins TRBV7-8 and TRBJ2-1; 7 bases align to TRBD2. V trimming: 0 bases; J trimming: 0 bases; junction bases outside the gene matches: 2. CDR1 is SGHVS, CDR2 FQNEAQ, per germline. The CDR3 consists of 16 residues. The CDR3 nucleotides read TGTGCCAGCAGCTTAGCACGCGGGAGCTCCTACAATGAGCAGTTCTTC. Translated: CASSLARGSSYNEQFF.

As regards this clonotype: Given a much more abundant clone one base away, this may be a read error. The chain links TRBV5-1 to TRBJ2-7; 9 nucleotides line up with TRBD2. Germline lookup yields CDR1 SGHRS and CDR2 YFSETQ. The CDR3 loop spans 18 amino acids. Here the CDR3 reads CTSSPLTLTSGQSYEQYF. The CDR3 nucleotides are TGCACCAGCAGCCCGCTCACTCTGACTAGCGGCCAATCCTACGAGCAGTACTTC.

Points on this clonotype: Just one base apart from a much larger clone, this may be a read error. The V call is TRBV7-2, the J call TRBJ2-7, with 12 bases fitting TRBD1. Germline values: CDR1 SGHTA, CDR2 FQGNSA. The V segment lost 1 base and the J segment 7 bases; nucleotides outside the gene matches: 5. The CDR3 runs to 15 residues. The CDR3, as DNA: TGTACCAGCAGCTTAGGGGGACAGGGGGCAGGGGAGCAGTACTTC. This translates into CTSSLGGQGAGEQYF.

V and J are TRBV11-2 and TRBJ1-1; 8 bases are shared with TRBD1. Germline lookup yields CDR1 SGHAT and CDR2 FQNNGV. This CDR3 contains 12 residues. V shed 8 bases, J shed 3 bases, and the junction held 2 bases outside the gene matches. CDR3 bases: TGTGCCAGCTCAGGGGGCTACACTGAAGCTTTCTTT. This translates into CASSGGYTEAFF.

The CDR3 loop is CSARDGGRVNQPQHF. The DNA for the CDR3 is TGCAGTGCTAGAGATGGGGGTCGAGTCAATCAGCCCCAGCATTTT. J is TRBJ1-5 and V is TRBV20-1; a possible D gene is TRBD1 (5 bases). The V end was cut by 0 bases, the J end by 3 bases, with 12 bases between. Germline V gene sequence: CDR1 DFQATT, CDR2 SNEGSKA (reference sequence). The CDR3 loop spans 15 amino acids.

This clonotype was found many times. The V call is TRBV20-1, the J call TRBJ2-1; no clear D gene. Germline lookup yields CDR1 DFQATT and CDR2 SNEGSKA (reference sequence). CDR3 length equals 11 residues. Between the trimmed V and J ends, which lost 6 bases and 12 bases, there was a span of 15 bases. Here the CDR3 reads CSAKGTPGQFF. Written as DNA, the CDR3 is TGCAGTGCGAAGGGAACGCCGGGGCAGTTCTTC.

This clonotype has ten or more counts. V gene TRBV11-2 combines with J gene TRBJ2-1; 8 bases line up with TRBD2. Losses at the gene ends were 0 bases for V and 6 bases for J; bases not matched to a gene: 7. The germline CDR1 and CDR2 sequences are SGHAT and FQNNGV. The CDR3 is 16 residues long. The CDR3 sequence is CASSLEREGRRNEQFF. The CDR3 region has the DNA TGTGCCAGCAGCTTAGAACGGGAGGGCAGACGCAATGAGCAGTTCTTC.

Turning to this clonotype: This likely came from a read error, as a far larger clone is one base away. The V and J genes are TRBV13 and TRBJ2-3; 13 positions agree with TRBD2. The DNA end lines up better with TRBJ2-1; the J call may be wrong. CDR3 size: 17 residues. The germline V gene has CDR1 PRHDT and CDR2 FYEKMQ (reference sequence). The CDR3 DNA sequence: TGTACCAGCAGCCGGCTACTAGCGGGAGGGCCGAGGAATGAGCAGTTCTTC. Its translation is CTSSRLLAGGPRNEQFF.

This clonotype turned up a few times. The chain joins TRBV20-1 to TRBJ2-7, with TRBD1 matching over 9 bases. Trimming took 5 bases from V and 5 from J; bases not matched to a gene: 16. CDR1 and CDR2 from the germline V gene are DFQATT and SNEGSKA (reference sequence). The CDR3 contains 16 residues. The CDR3, as DNA: TGCAGTGCTGGAGGTCCGACAGGGGGATGGGGCGACGAGCAGTACTTC. Translating it yields CSAGGPTGGWGDEQYF.